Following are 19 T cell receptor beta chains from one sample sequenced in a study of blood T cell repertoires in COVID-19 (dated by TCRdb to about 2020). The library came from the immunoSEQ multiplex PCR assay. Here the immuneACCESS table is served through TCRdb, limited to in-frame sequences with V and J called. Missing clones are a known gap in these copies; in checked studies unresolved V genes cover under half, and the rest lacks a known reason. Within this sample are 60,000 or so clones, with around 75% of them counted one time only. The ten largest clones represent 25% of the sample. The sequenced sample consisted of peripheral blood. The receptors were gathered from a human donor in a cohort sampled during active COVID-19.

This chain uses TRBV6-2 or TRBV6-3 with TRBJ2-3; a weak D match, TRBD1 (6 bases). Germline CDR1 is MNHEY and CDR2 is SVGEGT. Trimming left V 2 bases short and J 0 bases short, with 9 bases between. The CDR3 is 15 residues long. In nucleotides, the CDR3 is TGTGCCAGCAGTTACGGACAGTGGAGCACAGATACGCAGTATTTT. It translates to CASSYGQWSTDTQYF.

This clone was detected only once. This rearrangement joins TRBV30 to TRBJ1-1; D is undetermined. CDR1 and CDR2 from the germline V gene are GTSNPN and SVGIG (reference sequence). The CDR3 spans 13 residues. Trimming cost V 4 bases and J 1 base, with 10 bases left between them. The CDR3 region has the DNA TGTGCCTGGACTAGTATCTCGAACACTGAAGCTTTCTTT. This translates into CAWTSISNTEAFF.

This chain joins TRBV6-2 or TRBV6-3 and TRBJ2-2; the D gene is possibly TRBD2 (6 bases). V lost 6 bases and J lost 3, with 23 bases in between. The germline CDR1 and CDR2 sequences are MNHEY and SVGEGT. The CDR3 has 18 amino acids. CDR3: CASSPGRGRDSHTGELFF. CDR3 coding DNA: TGTGCCAGCAGCCCCGGGCGGGGCAGGGACTCCCACACCGGGGAGCTGTTTTTT.

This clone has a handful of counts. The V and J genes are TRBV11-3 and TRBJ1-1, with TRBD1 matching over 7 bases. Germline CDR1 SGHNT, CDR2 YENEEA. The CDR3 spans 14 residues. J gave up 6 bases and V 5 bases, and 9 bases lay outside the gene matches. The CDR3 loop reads CASSHYRQGPEAFF. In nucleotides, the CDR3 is TGTGCCAGCAGCCATTACCGACAGGGCCCTGAAGCTTTCTTT.

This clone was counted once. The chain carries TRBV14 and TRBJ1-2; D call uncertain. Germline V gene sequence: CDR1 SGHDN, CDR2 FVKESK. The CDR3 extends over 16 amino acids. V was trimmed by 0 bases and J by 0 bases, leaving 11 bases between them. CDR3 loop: CASSQDYLGANYGYTF. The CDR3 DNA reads TGTGCCAGCAGCCAAGATTATTTGGGAGCTAACTATGGCTACACCTTC.

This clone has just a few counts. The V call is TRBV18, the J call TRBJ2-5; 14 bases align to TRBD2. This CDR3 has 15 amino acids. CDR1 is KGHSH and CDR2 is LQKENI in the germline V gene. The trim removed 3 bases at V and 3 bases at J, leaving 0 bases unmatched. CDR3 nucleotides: TGTGCCAGCTCACCGGGACTAGCGGGGGAAGAGACCCAGTACTTC. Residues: CASSPGLAGEETQYF.

The CDR3 DNA reads as TGCGCCAGCAGCCAAAGGCAACAGGGGCCCGGCACTGAAGCTTTCTTT. Translated, it gives CASSQRQQGPGTEAFF. This chain joins TRBV4-1 and TRBJ1-1; 7 bases line up with TRBD1. There are 16 residues in the CDR3. With V trimmed by 2 bases and J by 4 bases, 10 bases remained unmatched. Per the germline V gene, CDR1 is MGHRA and CDR2 is YSYEKL.

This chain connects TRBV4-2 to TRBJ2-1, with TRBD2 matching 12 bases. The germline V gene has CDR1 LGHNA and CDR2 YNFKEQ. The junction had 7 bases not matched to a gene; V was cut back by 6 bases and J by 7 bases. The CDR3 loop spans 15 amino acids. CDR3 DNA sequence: TGTGCCAGCAGTCTAGCGGGAGGGCTTCTTAATGAGCAGTTCTTC. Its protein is CASSLAGGLLNEQFF.

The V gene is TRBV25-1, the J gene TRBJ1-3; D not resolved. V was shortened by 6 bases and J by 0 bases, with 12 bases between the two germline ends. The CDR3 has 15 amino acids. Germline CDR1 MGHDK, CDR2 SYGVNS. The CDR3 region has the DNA TGTGCCAGCAGCCGCCGGGAGTACTCTGGAAACACCATATATTTT. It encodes CASSRREYSGNTIYF.

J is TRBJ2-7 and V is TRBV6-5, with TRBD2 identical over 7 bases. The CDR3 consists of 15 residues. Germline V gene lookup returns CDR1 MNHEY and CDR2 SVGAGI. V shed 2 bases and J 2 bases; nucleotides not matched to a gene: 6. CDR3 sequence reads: CASSYLGSGAYEQYF. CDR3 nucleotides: TGTGCCAGCAGTTACCTGGGAAGCGGGGCCTACGAGCAGTACTTC.

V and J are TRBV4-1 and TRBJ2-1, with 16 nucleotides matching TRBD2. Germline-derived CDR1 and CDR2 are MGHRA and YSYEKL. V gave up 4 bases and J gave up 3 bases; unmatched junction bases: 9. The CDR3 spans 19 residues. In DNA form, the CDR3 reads TGCGCCAGCAGCCGCTTACCCGGGACTAGCGGGGGGGTCTACAATGAGCAGTTCTTC. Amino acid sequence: CASSRLPGTSGGVYNEQFF.

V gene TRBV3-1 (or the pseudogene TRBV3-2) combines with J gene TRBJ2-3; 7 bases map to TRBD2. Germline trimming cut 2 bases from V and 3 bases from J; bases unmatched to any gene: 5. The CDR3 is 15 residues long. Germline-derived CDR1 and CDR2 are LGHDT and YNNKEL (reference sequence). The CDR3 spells CASSQRGGRTDTQYF. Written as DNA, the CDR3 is TGTGCCAGCAGCCAACGGGGAGGGCGGACAGATACGCAGTATTTT.

The DNA for the CDR3 is TGTGCCAGCAGCTTTATTACGGGGGGCTTATATAATGAGCAGTTCTTC. Protein: CASSFITGGLYNEQFF. This chain connects TRBV7-8 to TRBJ2-1; tentatively, D is TRBD2 (7 bases). Per germline, CDR1 SGHVS and CDR2 FQNEAQ. V was trimmed by 3 bases and J by 7 bases, leaving 19 bases between them. CDR3 length: 16 residues.

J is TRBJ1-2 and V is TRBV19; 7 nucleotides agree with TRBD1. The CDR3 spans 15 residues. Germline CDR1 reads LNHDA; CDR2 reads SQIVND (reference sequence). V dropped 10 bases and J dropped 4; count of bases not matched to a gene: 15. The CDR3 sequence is CAIGVGDREGYGYTF. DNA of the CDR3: TGTGCCATTGGGGTGGGCGACAGGGAAGGCTATGGCTACACCTTC.

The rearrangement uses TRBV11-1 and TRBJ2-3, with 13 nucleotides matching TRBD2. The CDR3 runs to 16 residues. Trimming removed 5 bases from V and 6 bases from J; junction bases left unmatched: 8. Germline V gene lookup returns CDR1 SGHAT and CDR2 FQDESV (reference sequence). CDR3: CASSRGLAGLPDTQYF. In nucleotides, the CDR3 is TGTGCCAGCAGCAGGGGACTAGCGGGACTCCCGGATACGCAGTATTTT.

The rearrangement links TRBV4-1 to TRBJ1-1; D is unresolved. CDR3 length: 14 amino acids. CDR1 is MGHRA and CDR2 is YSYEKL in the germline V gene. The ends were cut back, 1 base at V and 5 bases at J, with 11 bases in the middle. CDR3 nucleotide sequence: TGCGCCAGCAGCCAAGGCCGTCGAGGGACTGAAGCTTTCTTT. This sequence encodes CASSQGRRGTEAFF.

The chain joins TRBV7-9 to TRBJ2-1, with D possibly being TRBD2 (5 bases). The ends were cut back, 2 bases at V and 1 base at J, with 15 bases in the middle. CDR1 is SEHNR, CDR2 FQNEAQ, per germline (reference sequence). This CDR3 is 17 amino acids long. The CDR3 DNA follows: TGTGCCAGCAGCTTATCGGTCTGGACTGAATCCTACAATGAGCAGTTCTTC. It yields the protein CASSLSVWTESYNEQFF.

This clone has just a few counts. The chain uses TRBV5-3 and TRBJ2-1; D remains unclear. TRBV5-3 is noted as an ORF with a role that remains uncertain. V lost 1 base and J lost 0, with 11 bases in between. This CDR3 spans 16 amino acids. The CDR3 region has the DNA TGTGCCAGAAGCTTGAATCCCGAGAGCTCCTACAATGAGCAGTTCTTC. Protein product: CARSLNPESSYNEQFF.

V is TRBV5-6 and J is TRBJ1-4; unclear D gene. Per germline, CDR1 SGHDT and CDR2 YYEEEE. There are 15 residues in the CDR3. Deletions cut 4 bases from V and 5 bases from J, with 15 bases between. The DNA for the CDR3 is TGTGCCAGCAGCCGTACGGGGATGGGAAATGAAAAACTGTTTTTT. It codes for CASSRTGMGNEKLFF. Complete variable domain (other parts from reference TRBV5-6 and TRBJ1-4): DAGVTQSPTHLIKTRGQQVTLRCSPKSGHDTVSWYQQALGQGPQFIFQYYEEEERQRGNFPDRFSGHQFPNYSSELNVNALLLGDSALYLCASSRTGMGNEKLFFGSGTQLSVL.